This T cell receptor (beta chain) stems from a study of blood T cell repertoires in COVID-19. Study-wide context: COVID-19 samples from acute and convalescent phases originated in the United States, Italy and Spain. Nucleic acid was either cDNA or gDNA, and it came from T cells, B-cell-depleted T cells, or PBMCs.

The germline CDR1 and CDR2 sequences are SGHAT and FQDESV (reference sequence). The CDR3 contains 12 residues. Trimming took off 10 bases at V and 2 bases at J, with 10 bases between the two ends. Followed over time, Seattle patients had been enrolled while infection was active. This clone was counted a single time. Per the original methods: Amplification from reference gene primers served as the basis for estimated nucleated cell counts. Sequenced by immunoSEQ multiplex PCR; TCRdb stores in-frame clones only, minus some. V, J and clone size are those of that table, while D and trimming were read from the DNA. The table records approximately 120,000 clones, more than 80% of them present only once.

Sequencing was performed on peripheral blood. J is TRBJ2-3 and V is TRBV11-1; D perhaps matches TRBD1 (5 bases). The TCR originated in a woman older than 75 with COVID-19, enrolled during active disease. CDR3 sequence: CATTANTDTQYF. The CDR3 DNA reads as TGTGCCACGACAGCGAACACAGATACGCAGTATTTT.